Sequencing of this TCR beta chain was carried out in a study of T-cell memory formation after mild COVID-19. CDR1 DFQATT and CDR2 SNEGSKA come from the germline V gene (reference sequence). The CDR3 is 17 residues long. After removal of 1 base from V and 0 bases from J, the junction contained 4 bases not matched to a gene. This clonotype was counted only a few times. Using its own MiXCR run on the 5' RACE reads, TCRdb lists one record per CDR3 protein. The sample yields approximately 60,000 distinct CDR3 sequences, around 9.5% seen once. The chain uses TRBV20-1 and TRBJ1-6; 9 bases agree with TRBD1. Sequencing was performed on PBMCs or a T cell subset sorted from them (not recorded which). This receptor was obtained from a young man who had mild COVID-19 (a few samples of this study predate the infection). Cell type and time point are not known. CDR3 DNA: TGCAGTGCTAGAGGGGGACAGGGTAGCTCCTATAATTCACCCCTCCACTTT. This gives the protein CSARGGQGSSYNSPLHF.